This TCR beta chain is drawn from a study of tumor-infiltrating lymphocytes in primary liver carcinoma. cDNA specific to TCR beta was made from about 0.45 ug of total RNA, with a constant-region primer employed for priming. ARM-PCR, slightly modified, supplied the TCR beta libraries through three nested multiplex PCR rounds. TCRdb passed the multiplex PCR reads through MiXCR, listing each CDR3 protein once. The sample yields tens of thousands of distinct CDR3 sequences, about 78% seen once. Comments on this clonotype: The junction and the germline gene differ at one end; a read error may be behind it.

Scientists recovered RNA and DNA together from roughly 18-30 mg of unsorted bulk tissue. The material sequenced was liver tumor tissue from sampling region 5. Subset given: tumor region T5, tumor centre. The receptor comes from a man in his forties or fifties with primary liver carcinoma and hepatitis B virus infection.

The CDR3 coding sequence is TGCGCCAGCAGTTTGGGACTTCTGCGGGGCTACTCCTTC. Its translation: CASSLGLLRGYSF. V gene TRBV5-1 combines with J gene TRBJ1-2, with D possibly TRBD1 on 5 matching bases. CDR1 SGHRS and CDR2 YFSETQ come from the germline V gene. This CDR3 is built from 13 residues.